This T cell receptor beta chain emerged from a study of T cell repertoires in cytomegalovirus infection. This clonotype was picked up a small number of times. Each CDR3 protein gets one entry after TCRdb re-called the reads with MiXCR. The table shows 450,000 to 600,000 distinct CDR3 sequences, with roughly 10% occurring only once. Germline V CDR1 and CDR2: SQVTM, ANQGSEA. Trimming took off 6 bases at V and 5 bases at J, with 21 bases between the two ends. This CDR3 has 15 amino acids. This rearrangement joins TRBV29-1 to TRBJ2-3; D may be TRBD2 (5 bases). The sequence came from a human donor in good health (CMV status not recorded). Some clones in this sample may be carry-over from other donors' samples. Sequencing was performed on PBMCs. The CDR3 region is CSVSPTVVGGDTQYF. In nucleotides, the CDR3 is TGCAGCGTAAGTCCGACCGTCGTTGGAGGAGATACGCAGTATTTT.